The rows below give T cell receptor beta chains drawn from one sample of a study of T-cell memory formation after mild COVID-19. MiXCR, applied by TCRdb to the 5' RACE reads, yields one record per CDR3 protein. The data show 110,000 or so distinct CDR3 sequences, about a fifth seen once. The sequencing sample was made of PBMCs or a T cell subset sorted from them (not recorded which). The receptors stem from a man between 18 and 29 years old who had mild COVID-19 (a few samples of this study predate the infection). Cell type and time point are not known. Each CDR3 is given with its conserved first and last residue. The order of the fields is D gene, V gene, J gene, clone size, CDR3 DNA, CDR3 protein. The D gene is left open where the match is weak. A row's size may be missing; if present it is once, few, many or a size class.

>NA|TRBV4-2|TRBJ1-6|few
TGTGCCAGCAGCCAAGATGCACACGTGGACTCCTATAATTCACCCCTCCACTTT
CASSQDAHVDSYNSPLHF
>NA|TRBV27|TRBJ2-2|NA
TGTGCCAGCAGTTTTAAAGGGGAGCTGTTTTTT
CASSFKGELFF
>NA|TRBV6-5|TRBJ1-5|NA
TGTGCCAGCAGTCCACAGGAGTTCAATCAGCCCCAGCATTTT
CASSPQEFNQPQHF
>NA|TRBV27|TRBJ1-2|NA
TGTGCCAGCAGTGGGGGGGCAGGTAACTATGGCTACACCTTC
CASSGGAGNYGYTF
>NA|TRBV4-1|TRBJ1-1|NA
TGCGCCAGCAGCCAATCCCCGGGTGGCGTTCCTGAAGCTTTCTTT
CASSQSPGGVPEAFF
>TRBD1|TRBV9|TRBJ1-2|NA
TGTGCCAGCAGCGCGGACAGGGGGCTTCATGGCTACACCTTC
CASSADRGLHGYTF
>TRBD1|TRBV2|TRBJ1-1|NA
TGTGCCAGCAGGGACAGGACCTACTCGGGTGAAGCTTTCTTT
CASRDRTYSGEAFF
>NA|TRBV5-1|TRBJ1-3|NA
TGCGCCAGCAGCTTGGGACCCGGACAGACCTCTGGAAACACCATATATTTT
CASSLGPGQTSGNTIYF
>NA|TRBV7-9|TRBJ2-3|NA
TGTGCCAGCAGCCCTCGCGGGGGCGCGGGGTTAGATACGCAGTATTTT
CASSPRGGAGLDTQYF
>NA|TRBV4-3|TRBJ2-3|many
TGCGCCAGCAGCCAAGTCCAGGGAGCTAATACGCAGTATTTT
CASSQVQGANTQYF
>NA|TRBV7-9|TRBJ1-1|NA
TGTGCCAGCAACCCGACAGTCCAGAACACTGAAGCTTTCTTT
CASNPTVQNTEAFF
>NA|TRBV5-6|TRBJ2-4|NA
TGTGCCAGCAGCCCCACCCTCTCGGGGGCTATCAAAAACGGCATTCAGTACTTC
CASSPTLSGAIKNGIQYF
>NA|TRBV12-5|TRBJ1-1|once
TGTGCTAGTGGGCGGACCGGGAACACTGAAGCTTTCTTT
CASGRTGNTEAFF
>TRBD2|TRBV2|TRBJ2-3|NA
TGTGCCAGCTGGGGCGGGGAGGGAGATACGCAGTATTTT
CASWGGEGDTQYF
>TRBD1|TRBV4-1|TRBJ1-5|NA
TGCGCCAGCAGCCAAGAATCAGGGGGCGCACAGCCCCAGCATTTT
CASSQESGGAQPQHF
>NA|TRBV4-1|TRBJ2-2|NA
TGCGCCAGCAGCGGAGCAGGGGGAGGCACCGGGGAGCTGTTTTTT
CASSGAGGGTGELFF
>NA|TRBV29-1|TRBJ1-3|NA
TGCAGCGTCGTGGAAGGCAGGGTCACCCCCTCTGGAAACACCATATATTTT
CSVVEGRVTPSGNTIYF